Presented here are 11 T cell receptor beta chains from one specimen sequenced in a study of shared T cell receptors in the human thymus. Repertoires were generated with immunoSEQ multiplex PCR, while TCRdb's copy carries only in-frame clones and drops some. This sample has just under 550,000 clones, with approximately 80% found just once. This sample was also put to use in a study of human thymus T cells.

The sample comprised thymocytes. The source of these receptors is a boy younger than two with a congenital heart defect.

The CDR3 DNA is TGTGCCAGCAGCTCCCGGGGGCCGAGACTAGCATTCGATGAGCAGTTCTTC. Translated, it gives CASSSRGPRLAFDEQFF. The chain couples TRBV25-1 to TRBJ2-1, with D perhaps matching TRBD2 (7 bases). Germline CDR1 MGHDK, CDR2 SYGVNS. The CDR3 loop spans 17 amino acids. With 6 bases removed from V and 8 bases from J, the gap between germline ends came to 26 bases.

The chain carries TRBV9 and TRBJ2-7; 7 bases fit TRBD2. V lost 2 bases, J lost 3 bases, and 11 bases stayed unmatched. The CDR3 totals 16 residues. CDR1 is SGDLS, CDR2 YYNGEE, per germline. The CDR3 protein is CASSVETGLPNYEQYF. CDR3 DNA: TGTGCCAGCAGCGTGGAGACGGGACTACCAAACTACGAGCAGTACTTC.

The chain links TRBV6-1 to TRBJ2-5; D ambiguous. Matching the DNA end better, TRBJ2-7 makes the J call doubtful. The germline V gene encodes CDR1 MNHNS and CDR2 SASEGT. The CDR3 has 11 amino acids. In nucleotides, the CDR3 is TGTGCCAGCAGTGAAGGCCACGAGCAGTACTTC. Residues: CASSEGHEQYF.

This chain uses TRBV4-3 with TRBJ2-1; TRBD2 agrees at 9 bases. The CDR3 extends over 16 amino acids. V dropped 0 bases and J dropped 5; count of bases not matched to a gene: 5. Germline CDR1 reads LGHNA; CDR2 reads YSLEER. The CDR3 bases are TGCGCCAGCAGCCAAGATCCAGCTAGCGGGAACAATGAGCAGTTCTTC. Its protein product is CASSQDPASGNNEQFF.

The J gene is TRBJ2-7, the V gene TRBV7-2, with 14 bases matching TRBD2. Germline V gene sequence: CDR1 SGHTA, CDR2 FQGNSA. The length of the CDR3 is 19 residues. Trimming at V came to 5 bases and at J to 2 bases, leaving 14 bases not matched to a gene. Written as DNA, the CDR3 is TGTGCCAGCAGCCCGAGGACTAGCGGGAGGCCCGGGCCACCCTACGAGCAGTACTTC. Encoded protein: CASSPRTSGRPGPPYEQYF.

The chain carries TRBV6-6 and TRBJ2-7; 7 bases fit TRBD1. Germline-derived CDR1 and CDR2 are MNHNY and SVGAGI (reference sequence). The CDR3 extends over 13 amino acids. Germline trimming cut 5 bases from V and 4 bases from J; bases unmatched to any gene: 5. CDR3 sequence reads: CASSKGQLYEQYF. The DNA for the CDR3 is TGTGCCAGCAGTAAGGGACAGCTATACGAGCAGTACTTC.

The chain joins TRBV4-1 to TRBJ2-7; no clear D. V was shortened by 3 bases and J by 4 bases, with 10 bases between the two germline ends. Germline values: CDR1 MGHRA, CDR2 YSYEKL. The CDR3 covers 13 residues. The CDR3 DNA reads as TGCGCCAGCAGCCACAACAACATTTACGAGCAGTACTTC. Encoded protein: CASSHNNIYEQYF.

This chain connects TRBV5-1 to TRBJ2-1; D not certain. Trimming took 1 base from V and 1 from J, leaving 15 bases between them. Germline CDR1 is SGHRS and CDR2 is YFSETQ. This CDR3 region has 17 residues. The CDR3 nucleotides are TGCGCCAGCAGCTTGCACTCCCGGTCTCTATCCTACAATGAGCAGTTCTTC. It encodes CASSLHSRSLSYNEQFF.

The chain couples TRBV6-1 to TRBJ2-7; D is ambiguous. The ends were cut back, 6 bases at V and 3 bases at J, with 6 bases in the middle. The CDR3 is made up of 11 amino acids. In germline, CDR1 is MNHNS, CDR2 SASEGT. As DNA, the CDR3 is TGTGCCAGCAGCGCCAGCTACGAGCAGTACTTC. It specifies CASSASYEQYF.

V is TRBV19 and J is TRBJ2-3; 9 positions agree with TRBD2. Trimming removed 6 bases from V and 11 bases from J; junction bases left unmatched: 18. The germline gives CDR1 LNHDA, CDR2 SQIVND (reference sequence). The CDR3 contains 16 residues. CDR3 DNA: TGTGCCAGTAGGCCTTCCGTGTGGCCTAGCGGGGTGGAGCAGTATTTT. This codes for CASRPSVWPSGVEQYF.

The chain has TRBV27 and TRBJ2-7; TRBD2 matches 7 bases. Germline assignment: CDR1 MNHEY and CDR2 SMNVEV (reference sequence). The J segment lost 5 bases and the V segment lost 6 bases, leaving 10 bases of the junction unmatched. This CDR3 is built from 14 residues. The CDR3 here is CASRVSGGSNEQYF. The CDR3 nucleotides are TGTGCCAGCAGGGTCTCCGGCGGGAGCAACGAGCAGTACTTC.